The sequence of this TCR beta chain was determined in a study of cytomegalovirus exposure and HLA in healthy donors. Study information: The 100 to 150 validation repertoires were reported in a later analysis to have been generated on the same platform as the approximately 700 first-cohort repertoires.

Remarks on this clone: Its antigen is still unknown.

Here immunoSEQ multiplex PCR was the method, and the copy in TCRdb shows in-frame clones only, minus some. The sample yields 150,000 to 200,000 clones, about 95% seen once. Findings of the study overall: In vitro testing confirmed a few CMV-associated chains as specific for CMV antigens. According to a later analysis, TCR clusters from the first cohort tended to co-occur in the 90 to 150 validation repertoires.

Sequences were obtained from PBMCs. This TCR came from a woman aged 18-29 years in good health and CMV-seronegative.

CDR3 region: CASSKGPAGESYNEQFF. In nucleotides, the CDR3 is TGTGCCAGCAGCAAAGGCCCAGCAGGGGAGTCATACAATGAGCAGTTCTTC. The rearrangement joins TRBV7-2 to TRBJ2-1; D is perhaps TRBD1 (6 bases). Germline V gene data show CDR1 as SGHTA and CDR2 as FQGNSA. There are 17 residues in the CDR3. The V end lost 5 bases, the J end lost 4 bases, and 21 bases lay between the germline ends.